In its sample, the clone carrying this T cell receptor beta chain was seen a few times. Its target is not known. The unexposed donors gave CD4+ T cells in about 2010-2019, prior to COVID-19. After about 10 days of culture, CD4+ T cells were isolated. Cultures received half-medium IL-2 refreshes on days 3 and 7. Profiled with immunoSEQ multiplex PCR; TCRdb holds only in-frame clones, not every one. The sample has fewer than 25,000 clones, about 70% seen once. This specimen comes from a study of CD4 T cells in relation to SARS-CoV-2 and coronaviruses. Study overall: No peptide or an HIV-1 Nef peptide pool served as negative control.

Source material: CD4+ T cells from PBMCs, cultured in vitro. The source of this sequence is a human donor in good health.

In DNA, the CDR3 is TGTGCCAGCAGCGTAGGCGGGACAGGGATCCACAATGAGCAGTTCTTC. It codes for CASSVGGTGIHNEQFF. The J gene is TRBJ2-1, the V gene TRBV9, with 9 bases fitting TRBD1. V was pared by 0 bases and J by 5 bases, with 6 bases of the junction left unmatched. Germline loops: CDR1 SGDLS, CDR2 YYNGEE. The CDR3 spans 16 residues.